This TCR beta chain was sequenced during a study of immune evolution from preneoplasia to lung adenocarcinoma. With respect to this clone: Its antigen is not known.

Clones were sequenced by immunoSEQ multiplex PCR, and TCRdb holds only the in-frame ones, with some missing. The sample has about 2,400 clones, approximately 85% seen once; the top ten hold approximately 9.4%. Deletions cut 6 bases from V and 1 base from J, with 15 bases between. The CDR3 has 15 residues. Germline V gene sequence: CDR1 LGHNA, CDR2 YNFKEQ. Overall study findings and caveats: From normal lung to invasive adenocarcinoma, top clone frequencies appeared to decrease. Clonality was highest in normal lung, lower in later-stage lesions apparently.

Between the mid-2010s and the late 2010s, patients underwent resection in Japan or China. Two lung cancer pathologists independently confirmed each histologic diagnosis. The sequence was obtained from a person aged 50-59 years with lung adenocarcinoma. Sequenced material: FFPE normal lung tissue adjacent to the tumor. The chain employs TRBV4-2 and TRBJ1-1, with a possible D match to TRBD1 (6 bases). The CDR3 DNA reads as TGTGCCAGCAGTCCCACAGGGACGGAGAACACTGAAGCTTTCTTT. Its translation is CASSPTGTENTEAFF.